This TCR beta chain was profiled in a study of T cell changes during pregnancy in multiple sclerosis. The V end was cut by 2 bases, the J end by 2 bases, with 4 bases between. The germline V gene has CDR1 SGHKS and CDR2 YYEKEE (reference sequence). This CDR3 is built from 12 residues. Using immunoSEQ multiplex PCR, the repertoire was profiled, and TCRdb retains in-frame clones only, with some absent. Found here are under 100,000 clones, 94% of them singletons; the top ten hold 2.5%. The source material was peripheral blood, sampled in the third trimester of pregnancy. The sequence derives from a female donor with multiple sclerosis, enrolled in a pregnancy study. V usage is TRBV5-5 and J usage is TRBJ1-1; D remains ambiguous. The CDR3 sequence: CASSFYNTEAFF. The DNA of the CDR3 is TGTGCCAGCAGCTTCTATAACACTGAAGCTTTCTTT.